This T cell receptor (beta chain) was observed in a study of identifying expanded T cells in peripheral blood. Assay used: immunoSEQ multiplex PCR; TCRdb lists only in-frame clones, some missing. The sample lists about 86,000 clones; 88% were seen once. CDR3 length equals 11 residues. This chain connects TRBV1 to TRBJ2-7. TRBV1 is an annotated pseudogene. The sample comprised blood. The clonotype comes from a person between 18 and 69 years old in good health. Here the CDR3 reads CTSSQAPEQYF. For the CDR3, the DNA is TGCACCAGCAGCCAAGCCCCCGAGCAGTACTTC.